The clone carrying this T cell receptor beta chain showed up just a few times. Extracted RNA was reverse transcribed into cDNA, the sequencing template. The method was immunoSEQ multiplex PCR; TCRdb's version includes in-frame clones alone and lacks a portion of them. The sample includes over 150,000 clones, less than 70% seen only once; the top ten take about 10%. The sample comes from a study of CD8+ T cells in alopecia areata. Specified treatment: oral pan-JAK inhibitor, 5-10 mg twice daily. Material: CD8+ T cells sorted from blood, obtained at week 24, from a patient treated with tofacitinib. This TCR was recovered from a human donor with alopecia areata.

CDR3 protein: CSVANPEGDGYTF. The DNA of the CDR3 is TGCAGCGTCGCAAATCCTGAGGGGGATGGCTACACCTTC. This chain links TRBV29-1 with TRBJ1-2; tentatively, D is TRBD1 (6 bases). The CDR3 totals 13 residues. Trimming took off 6 bases at V and 6 bases at J, with 17 bases between the two ends. From germline, CDR1 is SQVTM and CDR2 ANQGSEA. Based on the CDR3 plus reference TRBV29-1 and TRBJ1-2, the full variable domain is SAVISQKPSRDICQRGTSLTIQCQVDSQVTMMFWYRQQPGQSLTLIATANQGSEATYESGFVIDKFPISRPNLTFSTLTVSNMSPEDSSIYLCSVANPEGDGYTFGSGTRLTVV.